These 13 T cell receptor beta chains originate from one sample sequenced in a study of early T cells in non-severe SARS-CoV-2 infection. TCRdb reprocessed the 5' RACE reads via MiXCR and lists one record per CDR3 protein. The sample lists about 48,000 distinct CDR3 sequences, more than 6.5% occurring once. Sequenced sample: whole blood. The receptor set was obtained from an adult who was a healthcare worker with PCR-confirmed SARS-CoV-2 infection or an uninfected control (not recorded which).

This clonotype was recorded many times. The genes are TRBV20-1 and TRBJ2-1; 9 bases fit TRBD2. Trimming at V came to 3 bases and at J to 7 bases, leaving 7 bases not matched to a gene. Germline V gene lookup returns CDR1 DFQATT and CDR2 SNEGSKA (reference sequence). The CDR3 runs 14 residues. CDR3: CSARLSAGGNEQFF. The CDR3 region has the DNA TGCAGTGCTAGGCTCTCTGCGGGGGGGAATGAGCAGTTCTTC.

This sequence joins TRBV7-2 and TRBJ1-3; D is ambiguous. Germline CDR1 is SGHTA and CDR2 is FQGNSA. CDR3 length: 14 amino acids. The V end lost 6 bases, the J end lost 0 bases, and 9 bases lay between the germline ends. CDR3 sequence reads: CASSPYYSGNTIYF. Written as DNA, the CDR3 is TGTGCCAGCAGTCCGTATTACTCTGGAAACACCATATATTTT.

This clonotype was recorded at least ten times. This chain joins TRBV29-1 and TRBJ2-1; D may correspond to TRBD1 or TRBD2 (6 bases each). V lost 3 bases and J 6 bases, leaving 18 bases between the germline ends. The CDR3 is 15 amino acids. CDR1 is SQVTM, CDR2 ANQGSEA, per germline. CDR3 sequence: CSVEKNWGAGNEQFF. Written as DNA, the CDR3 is TGCAGCGTTGAGAAGAATTGGGGGGCGGGCAATGAGCAGTTCTTC.

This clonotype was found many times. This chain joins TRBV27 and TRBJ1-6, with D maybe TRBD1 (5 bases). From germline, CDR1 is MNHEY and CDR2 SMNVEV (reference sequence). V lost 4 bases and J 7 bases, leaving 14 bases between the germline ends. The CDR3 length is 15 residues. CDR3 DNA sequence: TGTGCCAGCAGTTCCGGGACGGTGAGAAATTCACCCCTCCACTTT. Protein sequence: CASSSGTVRNSPLHF.

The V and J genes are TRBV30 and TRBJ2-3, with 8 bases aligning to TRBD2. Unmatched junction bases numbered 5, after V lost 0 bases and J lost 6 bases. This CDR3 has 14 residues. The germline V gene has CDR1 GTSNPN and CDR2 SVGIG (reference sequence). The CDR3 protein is CAWSVGLAGDTQYF. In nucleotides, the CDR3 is TGTGCCTGGAGTGTAGGCCTAGCGGGCGATACGCAGTATTTT.

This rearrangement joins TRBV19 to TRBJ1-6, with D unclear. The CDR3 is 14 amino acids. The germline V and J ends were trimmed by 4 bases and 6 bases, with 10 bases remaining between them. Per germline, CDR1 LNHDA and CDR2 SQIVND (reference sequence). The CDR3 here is CASSSQVANSPLHF. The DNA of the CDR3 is TGTGCCAGTAGTAGCCAGGTGGCTAATTCACCCCTCCACTTT. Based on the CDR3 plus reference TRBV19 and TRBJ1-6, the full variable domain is DGGITQSPKYLFRKEGQNVTLSCEQNLNHDAMYWYRQDPGQGLRLIYYSQIVNDFQKGDIAEGYSVSREKKESFPLTVTSAQKNPTAFYLCASSSQVANSPLHFGNGTRLTVT.

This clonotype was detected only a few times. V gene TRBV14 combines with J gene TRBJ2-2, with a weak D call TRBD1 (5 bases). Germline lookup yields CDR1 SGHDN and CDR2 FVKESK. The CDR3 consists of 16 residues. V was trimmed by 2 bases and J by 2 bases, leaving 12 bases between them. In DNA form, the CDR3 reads TGTGCCAGCAGCCAAAGGGGTAGCTTCAACACCGGGGAGCTGTTTTTT. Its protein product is CASSQRGSFNTGELFF.

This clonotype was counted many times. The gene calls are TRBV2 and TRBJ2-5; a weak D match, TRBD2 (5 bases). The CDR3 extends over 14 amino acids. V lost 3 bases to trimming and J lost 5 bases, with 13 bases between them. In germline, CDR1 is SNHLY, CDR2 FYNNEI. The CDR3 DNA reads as TGTGCCAGCAGTGACTACCGGGGAAGGGAGACCCAGTACTTC. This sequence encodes CASSDYRGRETQYF.

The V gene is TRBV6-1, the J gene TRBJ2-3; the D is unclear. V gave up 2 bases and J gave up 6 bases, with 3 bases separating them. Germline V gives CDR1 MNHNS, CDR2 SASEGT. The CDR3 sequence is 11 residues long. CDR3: CASSERDTQYF. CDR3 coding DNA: TGTGCCAGCAGTGAAAGGGATACGCAGTATTTT.

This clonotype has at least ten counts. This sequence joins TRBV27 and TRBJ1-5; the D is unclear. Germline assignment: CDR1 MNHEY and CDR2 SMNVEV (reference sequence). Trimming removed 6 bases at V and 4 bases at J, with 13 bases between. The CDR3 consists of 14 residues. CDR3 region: CASSLGRLNQPQHF. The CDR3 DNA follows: TGTGCCAGCAGCCTCGGAAGGCTAAATCAGCCCCAGCATTTT.

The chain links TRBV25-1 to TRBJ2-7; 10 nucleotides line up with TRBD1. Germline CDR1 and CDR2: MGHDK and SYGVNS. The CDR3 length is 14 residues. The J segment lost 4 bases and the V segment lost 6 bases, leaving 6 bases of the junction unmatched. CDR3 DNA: TGTGCCAGCAGCTTTGGGACAGGGGATTACGAGCAGTACTTC. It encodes CASSFGTGDYEQYF.

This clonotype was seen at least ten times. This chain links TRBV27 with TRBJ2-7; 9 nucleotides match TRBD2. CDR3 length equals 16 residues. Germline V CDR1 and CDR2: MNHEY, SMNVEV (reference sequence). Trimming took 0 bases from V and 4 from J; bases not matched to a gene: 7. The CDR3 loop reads CASSLSSGSGGYEQYF. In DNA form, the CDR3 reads TGTGCCAGCAGTTTATCGAGCGGTAGCGGGGGATACGAGCAGTACTTC.

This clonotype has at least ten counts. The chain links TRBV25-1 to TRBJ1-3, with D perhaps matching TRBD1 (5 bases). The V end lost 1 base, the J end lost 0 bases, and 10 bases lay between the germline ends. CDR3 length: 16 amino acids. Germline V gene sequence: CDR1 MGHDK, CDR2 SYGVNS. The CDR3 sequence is CASSESGLLSGNTIYF. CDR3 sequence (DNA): TGTGCCAGCAGTGAATCGGGGCTCCTCTCTGGAAACACCATATATTTT. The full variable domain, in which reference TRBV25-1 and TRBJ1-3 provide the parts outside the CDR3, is EADIYQTPRYLVIGTGKKITLECSQTMGHDKMYWYQQDPGMELHLIHYSYGVNSTEKGDLSSESTVSRIRTEHFPLTLESARPSHTSQYLCASSESGLLSGNTIYFGEGSWLTVV.